This record covers a single T cell receptor beta chain. This sample was included in a study of blood T cell repertoires in COVID-19. Study-wide context: Sites in the United States, Italy and Spain provided acute and convalescent COVID-19 samples. From T cells, B-cell-depleted T cells, or PBMCs came the material, which was cDNA or gDNA.

In the authors' methods: Amplification of reference gene primers provided the estimated nucleated cell counts. Produced via immunoSEQ multiplex PCR; TCRdb's table is partial and in-frame only. That table supplies the V and J calls and clone size; D and trimming were determined from the DNA. The sample records roughly 210,000 clones, approximately 90% being singletons. CDR3 length: 15 residues. Trimming cost V 1 base and J 2 bases; bases outside gene matches: 4. Germline V gene sequence: CDR1 SGHTA, CDR2 FQGNSA. The rearrangement uses TRBV7-2 and TRBJ2-7; 8 positions match TRBD1. The sequence came from a man in his 70s with acute or convalescent COVID-19. Sequencing was done on a sample of peripheral blood. For the CDR3, the DNA is TGTGCCAGCAGCTTAGTGGGACAGGACGCCTACGAGCAGTACTTC. Amino acid sequence: CASSLVGQDAYEQYF.